This T cell receptor (beta chain) was documented in a study of cytomegalovirus exposure and HLA in healthy donors. With regard to this clone: Its antigen remains unknown.

The study, taken as a whole, reports: Among TCR sequences, most were rare, though some public TCRs appeared in many donors. Within an earlier analysis, most TCR beta V segments proved productive either about 87% or about 30% of the time.

PCR employed 60 Vbeta and 13 Jbeta primers. Data came from immunoSEQ multiplex PCR; TCRdb stores just in-frame clones and leaves some out. The data contain over 100,000 clones, around 66% of them singletons. CDR3 size: 19 residues. The V end lost 0 bases, the J end lost 0 bases, and 18 bases lay between the germline ends. The germline gives CDR1 MGHRA, CDR2 YSYEKL. This receptor was taken from a man aged 18 to 35 in good health and CMV-seronegative. The rearrangement uses TRBV4-1 and TRBJ1-5; tentatively, D is TRBD1 (5 bases). The sequencing sample was made of PBMCs. CDR3 loop: CASSQEFGGLSYSNQPQHF. In DNA form, the CDR3 reads TGCGCCAGCAGCCAAGAATTCGGGGGACTGTCGTATAGCAATCAGCCCCAGCATTTT.